The 32 T cell receptor beta chains listed next were all sequenced from one sample in a study of regulatory T cells in long-lasting Graves disease (dated by TCRdb to about 2021). The library relied on multiplex PCR. Instrument used: Illumina HiSeq 4000. CDR3 regions were amplified by Arm-PCR with iRepertoire HTBI primers to construct TCR beta libraries. TCRdb reran the public reads through fastp at Q25 and MiXCR, keeping productive beta chains. Entries that share a CDR3 protein sequence are merged under the most common genes and DNA. This sample holds approximately 390,000 distinct CDR3 sequences; 15% to 20% were observed only once. In total, the top ten clones hold around 20% of the sample. The time point label for this specimen denotes: newly diagnosed GD, antithyroid drugs for less than 3 months. For both TCR sequencing and RNA sequencing, RNA was extracted from PBMCs in TRIzol. The same specimen was also included in a second study, on T cells in Graves' hyperthyroidism and ophthalmopathy.

Here the sequenced sample was peripheral blood mononuclear cells (PBMCs), taken at new diagnosis, from a patient treated with antithyroid drugs. The receptors here all came from a young woman with Graves disease. Donor details come from another sample of the same person, matched by shared clones.

There are many counts of this clonotype. The chain uses TRBV7-8 and TRBJ1-5; 8 positions agree with TRBD1. V lost 1 base, J lost 5 bases, and 7 bases stayed unmatched. In germline, CDR1 is SGHVS, CDR2 FQNEAQ. The CDR3 consists of 16 residues. The CDR3 protein is CASSLGGGQEHQPQHF. The CDR3 DNA follows: TGTGCCAGCAGCTTAGGAGGGGGACAGGAGCATCAGCCCCAGCATTTT. Looking up the rest from reference TRBV7-8 and TRBJ1-5 gives the full variable domain: GAGVSQSPRYKVAKRGQDVALRCDPISGHVSLFWYQQALGQGPEFLTYFQNEAQLDKSGLPSDRFFAERPEGSVSTLKIQRTQQEDSAVYLCASSLGGGQEHQPQHFGDGTRLSIL.

This clonotype was seen repeatedly, ten times or more. V gene TRBV28 combines with J gene TRBJ2-5; 9 bases are a match to TRBD1. Germline CDR1 and CDR2: MDHEN and SYDVKM. Trimming cost V 5 bases and J 4 bases; bases outside gene matches: 5. The CDR3 sequence is 14 residues long. For the CDR3, the DNA is TGTGCCAGCAGTCGGGGACAGGGCAGAGAGACCCAGTACTTC. As protein: CASSRGQGRETQYF.

The V and J genes are TRBV7-3 and TRBJ1-2, with a tentative D call TRBD1 (5 bases). CDR1 is SGHTA, CDR2 FQGTGA, per germline. CDR3 size: 13 residues. The V end was cut by 4 bases, the J end by 6 bases, with 12 bases between. The chain's CDR3 is CASSSTPRDGYTF. In DNA, the CDR3 is TGTGCCAGCAGCTCAACCCCCAGGGATGGCTACACCTTC.

The V and J genes are TRBV9 and TRBJ2-3, with 7 positions matching TRBD2. Germline CDR1 reads SGDLS; CDR2 reads YYNGEE. CDR3 length: 16 residues. V was pared by 1 base and J by 3 bases, with 8 bases of the junction left unmatched. CDR3: CASSVNGGGGTDTQYF. In nucleotides, the CDR3 is TGTGCCAGCAGCGTAAACGGCGGGGGAGGAACAGATACGCAGTATTTT.

This clonotype has only a few counts. The gene calls are TRBV27 and TRBJ1-3, with a possible D match to TRBD1 (6 bases). The germline CDR1 and CDR2 sequences are MNHEY and SMNVEV (reference sequence). Trimming left V 5 bases short and J 8 bases short, with 13 bases between. The CDR3 extends over 13 amino acids. The DNA for the CDR3 is TGTGCCAGCAGTCTGACAGGTCCATACACCATATATTTT. The encoded protein is CASSLTGPYTIYF.

Many counts were recorded for this clonotype. The genes are TRBV27 and TRBJ2-5, with D perhaps TRBD1 (6 bases). Germline CDR1 MNHEY, CDR2 SMNVEV (reference sequence). This CDR3 is 15 amino acids long. V dropped 2 bases and J dropped 4 bases, with 14 bases sitting between them. The CDR3, as DNA: TGTGCCAGCAGTTTAGAACAGGGCAGGCCAGAGACCCAGTACTTC. Protein: CASSLEQGRPETQYF.

In the case of this clonotype: The CDR3 does not close with the conserved phenylalanine or tryptophan, likely indicating a read error. The chain joins TRBV3-1 to TRBJ2-5; D unclear. The CDR3 is 12 amino acids. Trimming removed 4 bases at V and 5 bases at J, with 8 bases between. CDR1 and CDR2 (germline): LGHDT, YNNKEL (reference sequence). CDR3 in DNA: TGTGCCAGCAGCCGCCCGACGGAGACCCAGTACCTC. Translated: CASSRPTETQYL.

Ten or more counts support this clonotype. DNA of the CDR3: TGTGCCACCAGCGACCCGGGGCGGGGCAATGAGCAGTTCTTC. As protein: CATSDPGRGNEQFF. The chain combines TRBV15 with TRBJ2-1, with D possibly matching TRBD2 (6 bases). V gave up 5 bases and J gave up 6 bases, with 14 bases separating them. The V gene's germline CDR1 is LNHNV and CDR2 YYDKDF (reference sequence). The CDR3 spans 14 residues.

The CDR3 DNA is TGTGCCAGCAGCAAGGACCTCAATCAGCCCCAGCATTTT. It specifies CASSKDLNQPQHF. The chain couples TRBV9 to TRBJ1-5; no clear D. The CDR3 runs to 13 residues. Germline values: CDR1 SGDLS, CDR2 YYNGEE. The ends were cut back, 4 bases at V and 3 bases at J, with 8 bases in the middle.

The V gene is TRBV20-1, the J gene TRBJ1-4, with D maybe TRBD1 (5 bases). CDR1 is DFQATT, CDR2 SNEGSKA, per germline (reference sequence). V lost 5 bases and J lost 4, with 17 bases in between. This CDR3 is built from 15 residues. CDR3 in amino acids: CSAYWGSLVNEKLFF. For the CDR3, the DNA is TGCAGTGCTTACTGGGGCAGCCTGGTTAATGAAAAACTGTTTTTT.

This clonotype was recorded a few times. Given a much more abundant clone one base away, this may be a read error. V usage is TRBV7-8 and J usage is TRBJ2-1; 11 nucleotides align to TRBD2. The CDR3 has 16 residues. Germline lookup yields CDR1 SGHVS and CDR2 FQNEAQ. DNA of the CDR3: TGTGCCAGCACCCCCTCCGGGACTAGCGGTTTTAGTGAGCAGTCCTTC. Protein product: CASTPSGTSGFSEQSF.

The chain has TRBV5-4 and TRBJ1-4; TRBD1 matches at 7 bases. J gave up 5 bases and V 3 bases, and 4 bases lay outside the gene matches. CDR3 length equals 14 residues. Germline V gene sequence: CDR1 SGHNT, CDR2 YYREEE (reference sequence). CDR3 bases: TGTGCCAGCAGCTGGGGACAGTCGAATGAAAAACTGTTTTTT. Its translation: CASSWGQSNEKLFF.

This clonotype was counted many times. This chain links TRBV11-2 with TRBJ2-1; D is unresolved. Germline V gene sequence: CDR1 SGHAT, CDR2 FQNNGV. Between the trimmed V and J ends, which lost 1 base and 2 bases, there was a span of 15 bases. CDR3 size: 17 residues. This chain's CDR3 is CASSLVPVLSAYNEQFF. Written as DNA, the CDR3 is TGTGCCAGCAGCTTAGTGCCCGTCCTAAGCGCCTACAATGAGCAGTTCTTC.

The sample holds many counts of this clonotype. This chain uses TRBV3-1 with TRBJ2-3; 13 positions agree with TRBD2. Germline V CDR1 and CDR2: LGHDT, YNNKEL (reference sequence). The CDR3 covers 18 residues. V trimming: 5 bases; J trimming: 3 bases; junction bases outside the gene matches: 11. CDR3 DNA sequence: TGTGCCAGCAGCAGAAATAGACTAGCGGGGGGCGTGACAGATACGCAGTATTTT. Translating gives CASSRNRLAGGVTDTQYF.

This chain's CDR3 is CRIQGGGTNYGYTF. The CDR3, as DNA: TGCAGGATTCAAGGCGGGGGGACTAACTATGGCTACACCTTC. The gene calls are TRBV29-1 and TRBJ1-2; possibly TRBD1 for D (5 bases). Germline V CDR1 and CDR2: SQVTM, ANQGSEA. This CDR3 region has 14 residues. The full variable domain, rest sourced from reference TRBV29-1 and TRBJ1-2, is SAVISQKPSRDICQRGTSLTIQCQVDSQVTMMFWYRQQPGQSLTLIATANQGSEATYESGFVIDKFPISRPNLTFSTLTVSNMSPEDSSIYLCRIQGGGTNYGYTFGSGTRLTVV.

This clonotype was seen ten or more times. The chain employs TRBV7-9 and TRBJ2-1; no definite D call. CDR1 and CDR2 (germline): SEHNR, FQNEAQ (reference sequence). Trimming left V 7 bases short and J 9 bases short, with 10 bases between. The CDR3 runs 11 residues. Written as DNA, the CDR3 is TGTGCCAGCACATCCGTAGGTGAGCAGTTCTTC. Translation gives CASTSVGEQFF.

This clonotype was counted a few times. This chain links TRBV5-1 with TRBJ2-7, with D uncertain. The CDR3 runs 15 residues. V was pared by 1 base and J by 4 bases, with 15 bases between. The germline V gene encodes CDR1 SGHRS and CDR2 YFSETQ. CDR3 sequence reads: CASSLMGYKSYEQYF. CDR3 coding DNA: TGCGCCAGCAGCTTGATGGGGTATAAGTCTTACGAGCAGTACTTC.

This clonotype was picked up many times. This chain links TRBV11-2 with TRBJ1-1; D is ambiguous. From germline, CDR1 is SGHAT and CDR2 FQNNGV. V lost 5 bases and J lost 1, with 11 bases in between. The CDR3 extends over 14 amino acids. This CDR3 reads CASSPLTGNTEAFF. CDR3 nucleotide sequence: TGTGCCAGCAGCCCCCTCACGGGGAACACTGAAGCTTTCTTT.

This clonotype occurred a few times. The CDR3 loop reads CASSLRTSGRINTDTQYF. The DNA of the CDR3 is TGTGCCAGCAGCCTCAGGACTAGCGGGAGGATAAACACAGATACGCAGTATTTT. The chain couples TRBV9 to TRBJ2-3; 14 bases map to TRBD2. The CDR3 is made up of 18 amino acids. CDR1 and CDR2 from the germline V gene are SGDLS and YYNGEE. With 4 bases clipped from V and 2 bases from J, the junction kept 9 bases outside the gene matches. The full variable domain, its missing parts supplied by reference TRBV9 and TRBJ2-3, is DSGVTQTPKHLITATGQRVTLRCSPRSGDLSVYWYQQSLDQGLQFLIQYYNGEERAKGNILERFSAQQFPDLHSELNLSSLELGDSALYFCASSLRTSGRINTDTQYFGPGTRLTVL.

This clonotype was seen many times. The chain couples TRBV7-8 to TRBJ1-1; D ambiguous. The CDR3 has 15 residues. The germline gives CDR1 SGHVS, CDR2 FQNEAQ. The ends were cut back, 2 bases at V and 4 bases at J, with 14 bases in the middle. CDR3 sequence: CASSLTPRGATEAFF. The DNA for the CDR3 is TGTGCCAGCAGCTTAACCCCCCGGGGAGCCACTGAAGCTTTCTTT.

On this clonotype: This may be a read error, as it is one base from a much larger clone. The chain employs TRBV29-1 and TRBJ2-3; 10 nucleotides align to TRBD2. The V and J ends lost 2 bases and 2 bases, in that order; junction bases with no gene match: 10. The CDR3 runs 17 residues. From germline, CDR1 is SQVTM and CDR2 ANQGSEA. The DNA for the CDR3 is TGCAGCGTTGAATTTGACACTAGCGGGATCGACACAGATACGCAGTATTTT. Residues: CSVEFDTSGIDTDTQYF.

The table lists this clonotype with many counts. The V gene is TRBV28, the J gene TRBJ1-5; D possibly corresponds to TRBD1 (6 bases). Germline CDR1 MDHEN, CDR2 SYDVKM. Trimming cost V 6 bases and J 0 bases, with 18 bases left between them. This CDR3 contains 17 residues. This CDR3 is CASSRPRYRDSNQPQHF. Here the CDR3 DNA reads TGTGCCAGCAGCCGGCCCCGGTACAGGGATAGCAATCAGCCCCAGCATTTT.

The rearrangement uses TRBV28 and TRBJ2-1, with 14 positions matching TRBD2. Germline CDR1 is MDHEN and CDR2 is SYDVKM. V was clipped by 7 bases and J by 4 bases; unmatched bases: 12. The CDR3 contains 18 residues. CDR3 region: CASTERLAGGQRYNEQFF. In nucleotides, the CDR3 is TGTGCCAGCACCGAACGACTAGCGGGGGGGCAGCGGTACAATGAGCAGTTCTTC.

This clonotype has at least ten counts. This chain joins TRBV5-1 and TRBJ2-2, with TRBD1 identical over 8 bases. The CDR3 runs 14 residues. Losses at the gene ends were 5 bases for V and 3 bases for J; bases not matched to a gene: 3. The V gene's germline CDR1 is SGHRS and CDR2 YFSETQ. The DNA for the CDR3 is TGCGCCAGCAGGCAGGGGGCCGACACCGGGGAGCTGTTTTTT. Encoded protein: CASRQGADTGELFF.

The count of this clonotype is one. This chain connects TRBV2 to TRBJ1-1; 10 bases agree with TRBD1. CDR3 size: 15 residues. Trimming removed 5 bases from V and 7 bases from J; junction bases left unmatched: 10. Per germline, CDR1 SNHLY and CDR2 FYNNEI. CDR3 in amino acids: CASSLSGTGAREAFF. CDR3 bases: TGTGCCAGCAGTTTGTCCGGGACAGGGGCCCGTGAAGCTTTCTTT.

The V and J genes are TRBV6-1 and TRBJ1-1; no clear D. V gave up 7 bases and J gave up 6 bases, with 9 bases separating them. Germline V CDR1 and CDR2: MNHNS, SASEGT. This CDR3 region has 11 residues. CDR3: CASNGGAEAFF. CDR3 DNA sequence: TGTGCCAGCAACGGTGGCGCTGAAGCTTTCTTT.

This clonotype was observed at least ten times. CDR3 sequence (DNA): TGCAGTGCTAGGCCATCGGTAAGGTCCTCCTACAATGAGCAGTTCTTC. Translating gives CSARPSVRSSYNEQFF. The chain joins TRBV20-1 to TRBJ2-1; D not certain. The CDR3 is 16 amino acids. CDR1 is DFQATT, CDR2 SNEGSKA, per germline (reference sequence). V was trimmed by 3 bases and J by 0 bases, leaving 15 bases between them.

To note about this clonotype: A single base separates this from a much larger clone, so it may be a read error. The rearrangement uses TRBV7-9 and TRBJ1-1; maybe TRBD1 (6 bases). The CDR3 length is 13 residues. Germline V lookup: CDR1 SEHNR, CDR2 FQNEAQ (reference sequence). Trimming shortened V by 5 bases and J by 10 bases, and 17 bases separated the two germline ends. The CDR3 DNA follows: TGTGCCAGCAGCGTAGTCCAGGGGTCTGGAGCTTTCTTT. Translated: CASSVVQGSGAFF.

The V and J genes are TRBV4-1 and TRBJ2-1, with TRBD2 matching over 8 bases. V lost 4 bases and J lost 14; bases outside the gene matches: 10. The CDR3 is made up of 13 amino acids. Germline lookup yields CDR1 MGHRA and CDR2 YSYEKL. For the CDR3, the DNA is TGCGCCAGCAGCCCCCCCTCGGGGACTAGTGAGTTCTTC. Protein sequence: CASSPPSGTSEFF.

This clonotype was seen ten or more times. The chain combines TRBV5-4 with TRBJ2-5; 13 bases line up with TRBD2. The CDR3 is made up of 17 amino acids. The J segment lost 4 bases and the V segment lost 4 bases, leaving 10 bases of the junction unmatched. Germline values: CDR1 SGHNT, CDR2 YYREEE (reference sequence). Written as DNA, the CDR3 is TGTGCCAGCAGCCCCGGGACTAGCGGGGTGGTCGTAGAGACCCAGTACTTC. Translation gives CASSPGTSGVVVETQYF.

This clonotype occurred a few times. The gene calls are TRBV9 and TRBJ1-5; no definite D call. The CDR3 consists of 14 residues. Germline values: CDR1 SGDLS, CDR2 YYNGEE. Trimming stripped 0 bases from V and 3 bases from J, with 7 bases between. The CDR3: CASSVDGVNQPQHF. The CDR3 DNA sequence: TGTGCCAGCAGCGTAGATGGGGTCAATCAGCCCCAGCATTTT.

The V call is TRBV19, the J call TRBJ2-3, with TRBD2 identical over 12 bases. Per the germline V gene, CDR1 is LNHDA and CDR2 is SQIVND (reference sequence). CDR3 length: 13 amino acids. V trimming: 10 bases; J trimming: 6 bases; junction bases outside the gene matches: 5. This chain's CDR3 is CATSSGGADTQYF. In nucleotides, the CDR3 is TGTGCCACTTCTAGCGGGGGGGCGGATACGCAGTATTTT.